This paragraph reports one T cell receptor (beta chain). The antigen is not known. This sample stems from a study of CD8 T cells in ankylosing spondylitis. Whole-study findings and limits: The clones that were linked to disease were reported to be significantly enriched in matched synovial fluid samples from ankylosing spondylitis patients. Blood from ankylosing spondylitis patients appeared to carry a characteristic roughly 8-variant TCR beta motif.

Per the germline V gene, CDR1 is DFQATT and CDR2 is SNEGSKA (reference sequence). The CDR3 is 10 amino acids. The J segment lost 7 bases and the V segment lost 6 bases, leaving 2 bases of the junction unmatched. Quantitative molecular-barcoded 5'-RACE generated the TCR beta libraries. TCRdb re-called the 5' RACE reads through MiXCR, storing one row per CDR3 protein. This table has about 540,000 distinct CDR3 sequences, about 13% appearing once. This TCR was sampled from a male donor with ankylosing spondylitis. The chain carries TRBV20-1 and TRBJ1-2; 7 bases align to TRBD1. The specimen was blood, either unsorted or a sorted T cell fraction (not recorded which). This CDR3 reads CSAAGGGYTF. CDR3 nucleotides: TGCAGTGCCGCAGGGGGTGGCTACACCTTC.